This is a list of T cell receptor beta chains from one sample in a study of spatial heterogeneity in lung cancer. TCRdb called the 5' RACE reads again in MiXCR, with one record for every CDR3 protein. Of about 9,200 distinct CDR3 sequences in the sample, roughly 8.8% were seen once. Material: lung tumor tissue, obtained at surgery. These receptor sequences come from a male donor with early-stage non-small cell lung cancer. The CDR3 runs from the conserved cysteine through the conserved F or W. Each record gives: J gene, CDR3 length, clone size, D gene, V gene, CDR3 protein, CDR3 DNA. A D gene is named only where the DNA matches it firmly. Rows give clone size only sometimes, using once, few, many, or a class for an expanded clone.

j_call: TRBJ2-1; cdr3_length: 14; clone_size: .; d_call: .; v_call: TRBV5-1; cdr3_aa: CASSSLTRYNEQFF; cdr3_nt: TGCGCCAGCAGCTCCCTGACGAGATACAATGAGCAGTTCTTC
j_call: TRBJ1-3; cdr3_length: 15; clone_size: many; d_call: .; v_call: TRBV7-2; cdr3_aa: CASSSAVGAGNTIYF; cdr3_nt: TGTGCCAGCAGCTCGGCAGTTGGGGCTGGAAACACCATATATTTT
j_call: TRBJ2-4; cdr3_length: 14; clone_size: .; d_call: .; v_call: TRBV20-1; cdr3_aa: CSASGGRGLNIQYF; cdr3_nt: TGCAGTGCTAGTGGAGGCCGCGGATTAAACATTCAGTACTTC
j_call: TRBJ1-2; cdr3_length: 13; clone_size: many; d_call: .; v_call: TRBV29-1; cdr3_aa: CSVEGQGRYGYTF; cdr3_nt: TGCAGCGTTGAAGGGCAGGGACGCTATGGCTACACCTTC
j_call: TRBJ1-6; cdr3_length: 14; clone_size: many; d_call: .; v_call: TRBV23-1; cdr3_aa: CASRQDLNNSPLHF; cdr3_nt: TGCGCCAGCAGACAAGACCTAAATAATTCACCCCTCCACTTT
j_call: TRBJ2-7; cdr3_length: 12; clone_size: many; d_call: .; v_call: TRBV6-5; cdr3_aa: CASSYLGVEQYF; cdr3_nt: TGTGCCAGCAGTTACCTGGGGGTCGAGCAGTACTTC
j_call: TRBJ1-3; cdr3_length: 15; clone_size: few; d_call: TRBD1; v_call: TRBV10-1; cdr3_aa: CASRDRLFSGNTIYF; cdr3_nt: TGCGCCAGCCGGGACAGGCTATTTTCTGGAAACACCATATATTTT
j_call: TRBJ2-3; cdr3_length: 14; clone_size: many; d_call: .; v_call: TRBV2; cdr3_aa: CASRWGASTDTQYF; cdr3_nt: TGTGCCAGCAGATGGGGGGCCAGCACAGATACGCAGTATTTT
j_call: TRBJ1-2; cdr3_length: 13; clone_size: .; d_call: TRBD1; v_call: TRBV2; cdr3_aa: CASRFGTENGYTF; cdr3_nt: TGTGCCAGCAGGTTCGGGACAGAGAATGGCTACACCTTC
j_call: TRBJ2-3; cdr3_length: 15; clone_size: medium-sized; d_call: .; v_call: TRBV29-1; cdr3_aa: CSVTWGLGGVDTQYF; cdr3_nt: TGCAGCGTAACATGGGGTCTAGGTGGTGTAGATACGCAGTATTTT
j_call: TRBJ1-5; cdr3_length: 15; clone_size: many; d_call: .; v_call: TRBV9; cdr3_aa: CASSATMDSNQPQHF; cdr3_nt: TGTGCCAGCAGCGCGACGATGGACAGCAATCAGCCCCAGCATTTT
j_call: TRBJ2-7; cdr3_length: 13; clone_size: .; d_call: .; v_call: TRBV7-9; cdr3_aa: CASSLGTVYEQYF; cdr3_nt: TGTGCCAGCAGCTTAGGTACAGTATACGAGCAGTACTTC
j_call: TRBJ2-3; cdr3_length: 12; clone_size: many; d_call: TRBD1; v_call: TRBV2; cdr3_aa: CATETGGGTQYF; cdr3_nt: TGTGCCACAGAGACAGGGGGAGGTACGCAGTATTTT
j_call: TRBJ1-2; cdr3_length: 12; clone_size: many; d_call: .; v_call: TRBV29-1; cdr3_aa: CSVPSTGYGYTF; cdr3_nt: TGCAGCGTACCATCGACAGGTTATGGCTACACCTTC
j_call: TRBJ2-3; cdr3_length: 12; clone_size: many; d_call: .; v_call: TRBV5-1; cdr3_aa: CASWDFTDTQYF; cdr3_nt: TGCGCCAGCTGGGACTTCACAGATACGCAGTATTTT
j_call: TRBJ2-2; cdr3_length: 15; clone_size: many; d_call: .; v_call: TRBV20-1; cdr3_aa: CSASALASNTGELFF; cdr3_nt: TGCAGTGCTAGCGCGCTAGCGTCGAACACCGGGGAGCTGTTTTTT
j_call: TRBJ1-5; cdr3_length: 14; clone_size: medium-sized; d_call: .; v_call: TRBV6-2/TRBV6-3; cdr3_aa: CASSYRRTGQPQHF; cdr3_nt: TGTGCCAGCAGTTACCGCCGTACGGGTCAGCCCCAGCATTTT
j_call: TRBJ2-3; cdr3_length: 14; clone_size: many; d_call: .; v_call: TRBV5-1; cdr3_aa: CASSLLEGTDTQYF; cdr3_nt: TGCGCCAGCAGCTTGTTAGAGGGGACAGATACGCAGTATTTT
j_call: TRBJ1-5; cdr3_length: 14; clone_size: many; d_call: .; v_call: TRBV3-1; cdr3_aa: CASSQDTGGQPQHF; cdr3_nt: TGTGCCAGCAGCCAAGATACGGGCGGGCAGCCCCAGCATTTT
j_call: TRBJ2-1; cdr3_length: 14; clone_size: many; d_call: .; v_call: TRBV7-3; cdr3_aa: CASSLTSGSNEQFF; cdr3_nt: TGTGCCAGCAGCTTAACGTCTGGGTCCAATGAGCAGTTCTTC
j_call: TRBJ1-1; cdr3_length: 15; clone_size: few; d_call: .; v_call: TRBV28; cdr3_aa: CASSLGSRWDTEAFF; cdr3_nt: TGTGCCAGCAGTTTAGGGTCACGCTGGGACACTGAAGCTTTCTTT
j_call: TRBJ1-2; cdr3_length: 16; clone_size: .; d_call: .; v_call: TRBV7-3; cdr3_aa: CASSQTPGAPNYGYTF; cdr3_nt: TGTGCCAGCAGCCAGACCCCCGGGGCCCCTAACTATGGCTACACCTTC
j_call: TRBJ1-4; cdr3_length: 13; clone_size: many; d_call: .; v_call: TRBV20-1; cdr3_aa: CSAWTDTNEKLFF; cdr3_nt: TGCAGTGCTTGGACAGATACTAATGAAAAACTGTTTTTT
j_call: TRBJ1-4; cdr3_length: 15; clone_size: many; d_call: TRBD1; v_call: TRBV23-1; cdr3_aa: CASSSQTGVNEKLFF; cdr3_nt: TGCGCCAGCAGTTCCCAGACAGGGGTTAATGAAAAACTGTTTTTT
j_call: TRBJ1-2; cdr3_length: 15; clone_size: many; d_call: .; v_call: TRBV10-3; cdr3_aa: CAISGGSSQDYGYTF; cdr3_nt: TGTGCCATCAGTGGTGGAAGTAGCCAAGACTATGGCTACACCTTC
j_call: TRBJ2-4; cdr3_length: 16; clone_size: few; d_call: TRBD2; v_call: TRBV13; cdr3_aa: CASSPPGRLGTNIQYF; cdr3_nt: TGTGCCAGCAGCCCCCCCGGGAGGCTGGGGACAAACATTCAGTACTTC
j_call: TRBJ2-3; cdr3_length: 13; clone_size: .; d_call: .; v_call: TRBV2; cdr3_aa: CASSEAEGPTQYF; cdr3_nt: TGTGCCAGCAGTGAAGCTGAAGGGCCAACGCAGTATTTT
j_call: TRBJ2-1; cdr3_length: 15; clone_size: medium-sized; d_call: .; v_call: TRBV24-1; cdr3_aa: CATSDLHNRPHEQFF; cdr3_nt: TGTGCCACCAGTGATTTGCACAATCGCCCCCATGAGCAGTTCTTC
j_call: TRBJ2-7; cdr3_length: 17; clone_size: medium-sized; d_call: TRBD1; v_call: TRBV12-5; cdr3_aa: CASGLVTDRAHSYEQYF; cdr3_nt: TGTGCTAGTGGTTTGGTAACGGACAGGGCCCACTCCTACGAGCAGTACTTC
j_call: TRBJ2-1; cdr3_length: 15; clone_size: many; d_call: TRBD2; v_call: TRBV7-2; cdr3_aa: CASSPSGSQYNEQFF; cdr3_nt: TGTGCCAGCAGCCCCAGCGGGAGCCAGTACAATGAGCAGTTCTTC
j_call: TRBJ2-5; cdr3_length: 16; clone_size: many; d_call: TRBD2; v_call: TRBV5-1; cdr3_aa: CASSPVGVAGPETQYF; cdr3_nt: TGCGCCAGCAGCCCGGTAGGGGTAGCGGGGCCCGAGACCCAGTACTTC
j_call: TRBJ2-3; cdr3_length: 16; clone_size: .; d_call: TRBD2; v_call: TRBV7-2; cdr3_aa: CASSVGTSGGPDTQYF; cdr3_nt: TGTGCCAGCAGCGTCGGGACTAGCGGGGGCCCAGATACGCAGTATTTT
j_call: TRBJ1-5; cdr3_length: 15; clone_size: medium-sized; d_call: .; v_call: TRBV5-1; cdr3_aa: CASSLVGDGNQPQHF; cdr3_nt: TGCGCCAGCAGCTTGGTAGGGGACGGTAATCAGCCCCAGCATTTT
j_call: TRBJ1-6; cdr3_length: 15; clone_size: .; d_call: .; v_call: TRBV5-1; cdr3_aa: CASSYKQGADSPLHF; cdr3_nt: TGCGCCAGCAGTTATAAACAGGGAGCGGATTCACCCCTCCACTTT
j_call: TRBJ2-1; cdr3_length: 14; clone_size: many; d_call: .; v_call: TRBV20-1; cdr3_aa: CSANRVLTYNEQFF; cdr3_nt: TGCAGTGCCAACAGGGTTTTAACCTACAATGAGCAGTTCTTC
j_call: TRBJ2-1; cdr3_length: 14; clone_size: few; d_call: .; v_call: TRBV3-1; cdr3_aa: CASSEGPQANEQFF; cdr3_nt: TGTGCCAGCAGCGAGGGACCCCAGGCAAATGAGCAGTTCTTC
j_call: TRBJ1-4; cdr3_length: 14; clone_size: many; d_call: .; v_call: TRBV19; cdr3_aa: CASSIDGRGEKLFF; cdr3_nt: TGTGCCAGTAGTATAGATGGCAGGGGCGAAAAACTGTTTTTT
j_call: TRBJ2-5; cdr3_length: 14; clone_size: many; d_call: TRBD2; v_call: TRBV20-1; cdr3_aa: CSAPGLAGSETQYF; cdr3_nt: TGCAGTGCTCCCGGACTAGCGGGCTCGGAGACCCAGTACTTC
j_call: TRBJ1-5; cdr3_length: 15; clone_size: many; d_call: .; v_call: TRBV4-1; cdr3_aa: CASSQGPGIAQPQHF; cdr3_nt: TGCGCCAGCAGCCAAGGTCCAGGGATTGCTCAGCCCCAGCATTTT
j_call: TRBJ1-1; cdr3_length: 13; clone_size: few; d_call: .; v_call: TRBV5-1; cdr3_aa: CASSLGQPTEAFF; cdr3_nt: TGCGCCAGCAGCTTGGGACAGCCTACTGAAGCTTTCTTT
j_call: TRBJ2-1; cdr3_length: 15; clone_size: .; d_call: .; v_call: TRBV7-9; cdr3_aa: CASSLVGDRVNEQFF; cdr3_nt: TGTGCCAGCAGCTTAGTCGGGGATCGGGTCAATGAGCAGTTCTTC
j_call: TRBJ2-7; cdr3_length: 15; clone_size: many; d_call: TRBD1; v_call: TRBV7-9; cdr3_aa: CASSPRTGGEYEQYF; cdr3_nt: TGTGCCAGCAGCCCCAGGACAGGGGGGGAATACGAGCAGTACTTC
j_call: TRBJ2-3; cdr3_length: 14; clone_size: .; d_call: .; v_call: TRBV5-1; cdr3_aa: CASTVTVSTDTQYF; cdr3_nt: TGCGCCAGCACTGTGACAGTTAGCACAGATACGCAGTATTTT
j_call: TRBJ2-5; cdr3_length: 15; clone_size: .; d_call: TRBD1; v_call: TRBV6-2/TRBV6-3; cdr3_aa: CASSYSGDREETQYF; cdr3_nt: TGTGCCAGCAGTTACTCAGGGGACAGGGAAGAGACCCAGTACTTC
j_call: TRBJ1-1; cdr3_length: 13; clone_size: .; d_call: .; v_call: TRBV18; cdr3_aa: CASSPRIDTEAFF; cdr3_nt: TGTGCCAGCTCACCACGAATAGACACAGAAGCTTTCTTT
j_call: TRBJ2-7; cdr3_length: 15; clone_size: few; d_call: TRBD1; v_call: TRBV6-1; cdr3_aa: CASSESGTGIYEQYF; cdr3_nt: TGTGCCAGCAGTGAAAGTGGGACAGGGATCTACGAGCAGTACTTC
j_call: TRBJ2-5; cdr3_length: 12; clone_size: few; d_call: .; v_call: TRBV29-1; cdr3_aa: CSADRSQETQYF; cdr3_nt: TGCAGCGCCGACAGGTCCCAAGAGACCCAGTACTTC
j_call: TRBJ2-1; cdr3_length: 13; clone_size: .; d_call: TRBD1; v_call: TRBV2; cdr3_aa: CASTGGTYNEQFF; cdr3_nt: TGTGCCAGCACAGGGGGCACCTACAATGAGCAGTTCTTC
j_call: TRBJ2-3; cdr3_length: 15; clone_size: medium-sized; d_call: TRBD1; v_call: TRBV2; cdr3_aa: CASSGGQRNTDTQYF; cdr3_nt: TGTGCCAGCAGTGGGGGACAGCGGAACACAGATACGCAGTATTTT
j_call: TRBJ2-5; cdr3_length: 14; clone_size: many; d_call: TRBD2; v_call: TRBV11-2; cdr3_aa: CASSSSGGPGTQYF; cdr3_nt: TGTGCCAGCAGCTCCAGCGGGGGCCCAGGGACCCAGTACTTC
j_call: TRBJ2-1; cdr3_length: 18; clone_size: many; d_call: TRBD2; v_call: TRBV7-9; cdr3_aa: CASSLDARGLAEYNEQFF; cdr3_nt: TGTGCCAGCAGCTTAGACGCCCGGGGACTAGCGGAGTACAATGAGCAGTTCTTC
j_call: TRBJ2-1; cdr3_length: 15; clone_size: once; d_call: .; v_call: TRBV28; cdr3_aa: CASRLPGGVFNEQFF; cdr3_nt: TGTGCCAGCAGACTTCCCGGTGGGGTTTTTAATGAGCAGTTCTTC
j_call: TRBJ1-6; cdr3_length: 15; clone_size: many; d_call: .; v_call: TRBV20-1; cdr3_aa: CSARDLQVNNSPLHF; cdr3_nt: TGCAGTGCTAGAGATCTCCAGGTCAATAATTCACCCCTCCACTTT
j_call: TRBJ2-1; cdr3_length: 13; clone_size: many; d_call: .; v_call: TRBV28; cdr3_aa: CASTPGGGSGQFF; cdr3_nt: TGTGCCAGCACCCCTGGAGGGGGCAGTGGGCAGTTCTTC
j_call: TRBJ2-7; cdr3_length: 14; clone_size: many; d_call: TRBD1; v_call: TRBV2; cdr3_aa: CASSEEDRSYEQYF; cdr3_nt: TGTGCCAGCAGTGAGGAGGACAGGAGCTACGAGCAGTACTTC
j_call: TRBJ2-7; cdr3_length: 15; clone_size: once; d_call: TRBD2; v_call: TRBV10-3; cdr3_aa: CAISSGLAGGNEQYF; cdr3_nt: TGTGCCATCAGTTCCGGACTAGCGGGAGGTAACGAGCAGTACTTC